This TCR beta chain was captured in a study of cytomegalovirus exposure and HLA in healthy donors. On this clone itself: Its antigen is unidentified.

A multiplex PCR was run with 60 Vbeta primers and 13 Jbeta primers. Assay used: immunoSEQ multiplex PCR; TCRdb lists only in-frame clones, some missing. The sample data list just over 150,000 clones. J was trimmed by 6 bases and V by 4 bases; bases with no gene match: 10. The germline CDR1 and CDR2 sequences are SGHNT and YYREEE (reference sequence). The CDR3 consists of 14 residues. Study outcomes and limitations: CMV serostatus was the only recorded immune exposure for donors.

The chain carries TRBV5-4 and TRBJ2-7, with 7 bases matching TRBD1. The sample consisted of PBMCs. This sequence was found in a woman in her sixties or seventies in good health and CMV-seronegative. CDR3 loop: CASSLPGQLGEQYF. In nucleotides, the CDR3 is TGTGCCAGCAGCCTACCGGGACAGCTAGGCGAGCAGTACTTC.